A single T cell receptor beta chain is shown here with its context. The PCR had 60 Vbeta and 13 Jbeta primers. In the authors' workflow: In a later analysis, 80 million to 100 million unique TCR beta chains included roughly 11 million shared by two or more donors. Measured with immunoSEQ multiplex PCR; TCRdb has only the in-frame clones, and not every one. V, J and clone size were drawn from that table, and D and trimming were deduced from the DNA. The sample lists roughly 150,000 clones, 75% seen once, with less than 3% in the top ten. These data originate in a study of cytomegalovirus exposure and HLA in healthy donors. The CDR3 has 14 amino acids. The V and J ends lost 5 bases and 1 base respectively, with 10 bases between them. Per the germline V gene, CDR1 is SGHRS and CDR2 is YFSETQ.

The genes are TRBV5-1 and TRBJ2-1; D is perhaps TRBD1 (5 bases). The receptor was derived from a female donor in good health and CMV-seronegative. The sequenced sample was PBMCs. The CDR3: CASSPGISYNEQFF. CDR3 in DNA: TGCGCCAGCAGTCCAGGGATATCCTACAATGAGCAGTTCTTC.